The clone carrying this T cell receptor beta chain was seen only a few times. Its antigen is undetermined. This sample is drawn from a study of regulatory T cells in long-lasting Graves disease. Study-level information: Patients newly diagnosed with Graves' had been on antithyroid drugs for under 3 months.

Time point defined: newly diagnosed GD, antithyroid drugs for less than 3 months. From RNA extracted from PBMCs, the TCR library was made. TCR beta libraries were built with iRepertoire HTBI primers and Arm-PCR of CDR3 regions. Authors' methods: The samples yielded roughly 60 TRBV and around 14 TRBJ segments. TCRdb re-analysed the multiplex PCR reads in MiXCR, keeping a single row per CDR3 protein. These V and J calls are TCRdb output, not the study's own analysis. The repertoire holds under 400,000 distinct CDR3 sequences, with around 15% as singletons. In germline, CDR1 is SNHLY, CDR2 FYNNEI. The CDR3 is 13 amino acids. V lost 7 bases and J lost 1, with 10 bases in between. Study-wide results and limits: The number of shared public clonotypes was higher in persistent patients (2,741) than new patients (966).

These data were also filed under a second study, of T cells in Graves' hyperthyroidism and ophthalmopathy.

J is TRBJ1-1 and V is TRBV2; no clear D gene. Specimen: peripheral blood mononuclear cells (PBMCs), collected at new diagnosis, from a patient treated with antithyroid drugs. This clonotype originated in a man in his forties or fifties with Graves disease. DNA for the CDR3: TGTGCCAGCAAGGAATCACAGAACACTGAAGCTTTCTTT. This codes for CASKESQNTEAFF.